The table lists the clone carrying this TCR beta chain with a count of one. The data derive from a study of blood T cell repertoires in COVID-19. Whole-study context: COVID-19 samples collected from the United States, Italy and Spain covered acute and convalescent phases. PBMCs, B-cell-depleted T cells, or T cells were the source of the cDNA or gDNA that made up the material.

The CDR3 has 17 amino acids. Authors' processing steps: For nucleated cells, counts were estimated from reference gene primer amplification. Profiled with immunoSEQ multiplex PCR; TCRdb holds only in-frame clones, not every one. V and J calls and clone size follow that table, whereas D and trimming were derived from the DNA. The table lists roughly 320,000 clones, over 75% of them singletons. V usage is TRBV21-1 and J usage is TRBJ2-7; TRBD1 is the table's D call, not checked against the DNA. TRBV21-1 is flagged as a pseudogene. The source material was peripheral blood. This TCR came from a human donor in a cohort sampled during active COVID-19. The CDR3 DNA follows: TGTGCCGGGGGCCTTTGTAAGGGACCAGGGCTAGTCTCGGGGCAGTACTTC. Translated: CAGGLCKGPGLVSGQYF.